The 8 T cell receptor beta chains below all came from one sample that was sequenced in a study of siplizumab effects on memory and regulatory T cells. The table came from immunoSEQ multiplex PCR; TCRdb's copy has only in-frame clones and leaves some out. The sample shows about 100,000 clones, roughly 94% of them seen only once. The specimen sequenced was Tregs sorted from blood. The receptors were gathered from a human donor in good health.

The chain combines TRBV15 with TRBJ2-1; 10 bases fit TRBD2. CDR3 size: 13 residues. After removal of 8 bases from V and 6 bases from J, the junction contained 4 bases not matched to a gene. CDR1 LNHNV and CDR2 YYDKDF come from the germline V gene (reference sequence). The CDR3 loop is CATRLAGVNEQFF. The CDR3 DNA reads TGTGCCACCCGCCTAGCGGGAGTCAATGAGCAGTTCTTC.

The genes are TRBV19 and TRBJ2-2; possible D gene TRBD1, 5 bases. The CDR3 is made up of 16 amino acids. V shed 4 bases and J shed 6 bases, with 18 bases lying between them. CDR1 is LNHDA, CDR2 SQIVND, per germline (reference sequence). CDR3 amino acids: CASSTPRDFRPGELFF. The DNA for the CDR3 is TGTGCCAGTAGTACCCCCAGGGATTTCCGCCCCGGGGAGCTGTTTTTT.

This chain connects TRBV10-2 to TRBJ1-5, with 8 nucleotides matching TRBD1. Germline V gene data show CDR1 as WSHSY and CDR2 as SAAADI. The V segment lost 4 bases and the J segment 4 bases; nucleotides outside the gene matches: 6. This CDR3 contains 15 residues. In DNA, the CDR3 is TGCGCCAGCAGTGGGACAGGGCTAGGAAATCAGCCCCAGCATTTT. Amino acid sequence: CASSGTGLGNQPQHF.

The rearrangement links TRBV9 to TRBJ2-3, with 12 bases that match TRBD2. Germline CDR1 reads SGDLS; CDR2 reads YYNGEE. The CDR3 spans 19 residues. The V gene end was trimmed by 3 bases and the J gene end by 0 bases; junction bases not matched to a gene: 11. The CDR3 region has the DNA TGTGCCAGCAGCGCCAGACTAGCGGGAGTTTCCTCTAGCACAGATACGCAGTATTTT. Its protein is CASSARLAGVSSSTDTQYF.

The V call is TRBV5-4, the J call TRBJ1-1; no clear D gene. V lost 3 bases, J lost 5 bases, and 14 bases lay in between. The CDR3 contains 14 residues. From germline, CDR1 is SGHNT and CDR2 YYREEE (reference sequence). CDR3 residues: CASSSLWTQTEAFF. The CDR3 bases are TGTGCCAGCAGCTCTCTCTGGACCCAAACTGAAGCTTTCTTT.

The chain has TRBV7-3 and TRBJ2-7; D perhaps matches TRBD2 (5 bases). V was cut by 2 bases and J by 0 bases, with 8 bases left in between. Germline CDR1 and CDR2: SGHTA and FQGTGA. The CDR3 covers 14 residues. The CDR3 sequence is CASSLYEGSYEQYF. The CDR3 DNA reads TGTGCCAGCAGCTTATATGAGGGCTCCTACGAGCAGTACTTC.

Only one count was recorded for this clone. V gene TRBV19 combines with J gene TRBJ2-1; D is ambiguous. Germline V lookup: CDR1 LNHDA, CDR2 SQIVND (reference sequence). V shed 4 bases and J shed 3 bases, with 4 bases lying between them. The CDR3 runs to 12 residues. The CDR3 coding sequence is TGTGCCAGTAGTACCTTCTACAATGAGCAGTTCTTC. Its protein product is CASSTFYNEQFF.

The chain employs TRBV27 and TRBJ1-1; the D is unclear. Deletions cut 3 bases from V and 2 bases from J, with 7 bases between. CDR3 length: 13 residues. Germline V gene sequence: CDR1 MNHEY, CDR2 SMNVEV (reference sequence). As DNA, the CDR3 is TGTGCCAGCAGTTTTATAGGTAACACTGAAGCTTTCTTT. The encoded protein is CASSFIGNTEAFF.